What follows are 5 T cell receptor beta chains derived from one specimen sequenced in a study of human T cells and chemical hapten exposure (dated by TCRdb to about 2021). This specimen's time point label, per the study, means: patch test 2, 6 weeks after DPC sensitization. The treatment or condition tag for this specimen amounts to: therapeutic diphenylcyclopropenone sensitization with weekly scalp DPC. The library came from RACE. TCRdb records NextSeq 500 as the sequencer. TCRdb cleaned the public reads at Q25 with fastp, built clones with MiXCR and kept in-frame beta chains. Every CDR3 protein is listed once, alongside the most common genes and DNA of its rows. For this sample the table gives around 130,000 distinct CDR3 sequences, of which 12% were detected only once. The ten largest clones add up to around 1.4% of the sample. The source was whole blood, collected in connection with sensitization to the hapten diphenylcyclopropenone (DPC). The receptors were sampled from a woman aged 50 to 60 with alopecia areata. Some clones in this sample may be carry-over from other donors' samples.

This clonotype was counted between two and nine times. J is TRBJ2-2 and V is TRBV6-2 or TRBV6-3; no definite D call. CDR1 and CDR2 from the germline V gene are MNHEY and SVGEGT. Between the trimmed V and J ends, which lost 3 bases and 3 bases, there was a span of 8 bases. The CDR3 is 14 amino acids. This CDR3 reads CASSYLLDTGELFF. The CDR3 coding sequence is TGTGCCAGCAGTTATCTACTCGACACCGGGGAGCTGTTTTTT.

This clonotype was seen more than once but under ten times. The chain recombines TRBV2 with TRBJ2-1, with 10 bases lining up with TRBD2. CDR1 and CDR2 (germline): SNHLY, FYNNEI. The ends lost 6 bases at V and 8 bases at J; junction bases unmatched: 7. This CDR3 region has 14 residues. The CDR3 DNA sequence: TGTGCCAGCAGAACCGGGACTAGCGCCCATGAGCAGTTCTTC. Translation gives CASRTGTSAHEQFF.

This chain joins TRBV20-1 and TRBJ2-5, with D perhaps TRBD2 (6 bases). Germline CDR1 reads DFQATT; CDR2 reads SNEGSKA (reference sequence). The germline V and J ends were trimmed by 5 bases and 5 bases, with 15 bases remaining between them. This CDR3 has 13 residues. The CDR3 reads CSAPSGVSETQYF. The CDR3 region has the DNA TGCAGTGCTCCATCGGGAGTCTCGGAGACCCAGTACTTC.

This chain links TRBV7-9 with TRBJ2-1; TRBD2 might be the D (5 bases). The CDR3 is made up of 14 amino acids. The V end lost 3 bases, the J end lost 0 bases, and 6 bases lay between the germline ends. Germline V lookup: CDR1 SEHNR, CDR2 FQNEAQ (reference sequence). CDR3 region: CASSLGSSYNEQFF. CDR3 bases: TGTGCCAGCAGCTTGGGGAGCTCCTACAATGAGCAGTTCTTC.

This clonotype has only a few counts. The CDR3 region is CASSLESQPNQPQHF. DNA for the CDR3: TGTGCCAGCAGCTTAGAAAGTCAGCCCAATCAGCCCCAGCATTTT. V usage is TRBV7-8 and J usage is TRBJ1-5; no firm D call. The CDR3 runs to 15 residues. The V end was cut by 1 base, the J end by 3 bases, with 10 bases between. In germline, CDR1 is SGHVS, CDR2 FQNEAQ.